The present T cell receptor beta chain was sequenced within a study of regulatory T cells in long-lasting Graves disease. The CDR3 runs to 17 residues. Trimming removed 6 bases at V and 0 bases at J, with 18 bases between. The germline CDR1 and CDR2 sequences are MDHEN and SYDVKM. The time point: newly diagnosed GD, antithyroid drugs for less than 3 months. PBMC RNA was the source of the TCR library. According to the study, TCR beta libraries were built with iRepertoire HTBI primers and CDR3-region Arm-PCR. TCRdb called the multiplex PCR reads again in MiXCR, with one record for every CDR3 protein. This sample has more than 400,000 distinct CDR3 sequences, with 16% found just once. This clonotype showed up many times. The same data also went into a second study, on T cells in Graves' hyperthyroidism and ophthalmopathy. This second report adds: A first-round RT-PCR of the TCR CDR3 used the HTBI primer set.

The sample here was peripheral blood mononuclear cells (PBMCs), taken at new diagnosis, from a patient treated with antithyroid drugs. The V and J genes are TRBV28 and TRBJ1-5; D call uncertain. The sequence derives from a woman aged 25-40 years with Graves disease. CDR3 region: CASSPPPGGNSNQPQHF. The CDR3 DNA reads as TGTGCCAGCAGCCCTCCCCCGGGCGGGAATAGCAATCAGCCCCAGCATTTT.